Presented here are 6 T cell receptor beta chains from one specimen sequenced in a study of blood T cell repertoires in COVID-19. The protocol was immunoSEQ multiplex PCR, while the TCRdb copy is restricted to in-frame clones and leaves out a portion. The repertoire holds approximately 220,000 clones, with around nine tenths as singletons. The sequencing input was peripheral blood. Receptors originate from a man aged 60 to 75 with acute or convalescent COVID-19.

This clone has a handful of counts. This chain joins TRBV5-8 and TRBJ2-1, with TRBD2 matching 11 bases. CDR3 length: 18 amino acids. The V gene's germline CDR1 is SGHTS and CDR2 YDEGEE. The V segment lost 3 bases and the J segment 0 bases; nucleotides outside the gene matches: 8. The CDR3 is CASSYTGTSGYSYNEQFF. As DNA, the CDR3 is TGTGCCAGCAGCTATACCGGGACTAGCGGTTACTCCTACAATGAGCAGTTCTTC.

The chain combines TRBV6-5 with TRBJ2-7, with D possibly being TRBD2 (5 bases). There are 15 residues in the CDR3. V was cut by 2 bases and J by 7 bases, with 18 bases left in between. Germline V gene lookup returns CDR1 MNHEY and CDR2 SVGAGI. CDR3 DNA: TGTGCCAGCAGTTACAACCCCGGACGGGGAACGGAGCAGTACTTC. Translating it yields CASSYNPGRGTEQYF.

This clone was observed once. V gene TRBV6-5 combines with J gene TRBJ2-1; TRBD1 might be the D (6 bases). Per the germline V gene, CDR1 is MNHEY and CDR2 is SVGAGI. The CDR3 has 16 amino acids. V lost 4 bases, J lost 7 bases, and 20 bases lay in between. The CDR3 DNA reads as TGTGCCAGCAGTTTTCTGCGGTTGGGGGCTCGTAATGAGCAGTTCTTC. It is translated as CASSFLRLGARNEQFF.

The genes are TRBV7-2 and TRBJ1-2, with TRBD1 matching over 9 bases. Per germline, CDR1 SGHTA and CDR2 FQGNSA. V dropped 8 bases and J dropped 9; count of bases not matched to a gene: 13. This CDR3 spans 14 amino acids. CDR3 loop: CASRTSGTGLRYTF. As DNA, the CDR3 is TGTGCCAGCCGAACTTCGGGGACAGGGCTGCGCTACACCTTC.

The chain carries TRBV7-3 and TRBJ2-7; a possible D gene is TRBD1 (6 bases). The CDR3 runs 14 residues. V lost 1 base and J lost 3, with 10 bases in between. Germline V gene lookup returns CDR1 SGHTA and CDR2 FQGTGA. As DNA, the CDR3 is TGTGCCAGCAGCTTAATGGGACAAAACTACGAGCAGTACTTC. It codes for CASSLMGQNYEQYF.

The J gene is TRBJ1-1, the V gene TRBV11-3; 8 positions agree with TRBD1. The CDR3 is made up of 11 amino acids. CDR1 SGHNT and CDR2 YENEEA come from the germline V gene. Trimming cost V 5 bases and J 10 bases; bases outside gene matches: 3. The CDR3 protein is CASSDRGRAFF. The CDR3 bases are TGTGCCAGCAGCGACAGGGGCAGAGCTTTCTTT.